This T cell receptor (beta chain) was obtained from a study of T cell changes during pregnancy in multiple sclerosis. Germline V gives CDR1 KGHSH, CDR2 LQKENI. Trimming pared 3 bases from V and 7 bases from J, leaving 10 bases between. The CDR3 consists of 13 residues. Produced via immunoSEQ multiplex PCR; TCRdb's table is partial and in-frame only. This repertoire shows 40,000 or so clones, 85% to 95% found once; its top ten account for roughly 0.38%. The sample was CD4+ T cells from peripheral blood mononuclear cells, taken after pregnancy. The origin of this receptor is a female donor in good health, enrolled as a control in a pregnancy study. The rearrangement uses TRBV18 and TRBJ2-1; D not certain. The CDR3 DNA reads as TGTGCCAGCTCACCCCTATCTAGGAATGAGCAGTTCTTC. Translation: CASSPLSRNEQFF. Looking up the rest from reference TRBV18 and TRBJ2-1 gives the full variable domain: NAGVMQNPRHLVRRRGQEARLRCSPMKGHSHVYWYRQLPEEGLKFMVYLQKENIIDESGMPKERFSAEFPKEGPSILRIQQVVRGDSAAYFCASSPLSRNEQFFGPGTRLTVL.